This T cell receptor beta chain is drawn from a study of synovial regulatory T cells in juvenile arthritis. Study observations and caveats: TCR diversity was lower in inflammation-associated blood Treg cells than in other blood Treg cells.

Assay used: immunoSEQ multiplex PCR; TCRdb lists only in-frame clones, some missing. The ten most abundant clones cover 5.7% of a sample with some 400 clones. Its frequency marks this clone as large. As yet, its antigen is unknown. This CDR3 comprises 14 residues. DNA for this receptor is not on file. Germline values: CDR1 MDHEN, CDR2 SYDVKM. The sequence derives from a donor aged 2-35 years with juvenile idiopathic arthritis. This rearrangement joins TRBV28 to TRBJ2-3; TCRdb's D call, TRBD1, is unchecked because there is no DNA. Sequencing used Treg cells from blood. Subset indicated: HLA-DR+ inflammation-associated blood Treg cells. The CDR3 loop is CASSTSGVTDTQYF. The whole variable domain, remainder taken from reference TRBV28 and TRBJ2-3, is DVKVTQSSRYLVKRTGEKVFLECVQDMDHENMFWYRQDPGLGLRLIYFSYDVKMKEKGDIPEGYSVSREKKERFSLILESASTNQTSMYLCASSTSGVTDTQYFGPGTRLTVL.